The text below deals with one TCR beta chain. The antigen remains undetermined. RNA transcripts provided the source from which TCR beta CDR3 regions were amplified. HTBI primers were the set used in a first-round RT-PCR of the TCR CDR3. Each CDR3 protein gets one entry after TCRdb re-called the multiplex PCR reads with MiXCR. The table has some 700,000 distinct CDR3 sequences, roughly 17% seen once. Trimming at V came to 4 bases and at J to 5 bases, leaving 6 bases not matched to a gene. The germline V gene encodes CDR1 SGDLS and CDR2 YYNGEE. The CDR3 contains 13 residues. Graves' hyperthyroidism without ophthalmopathy progression within 18 months was termed stable. The data were taken from a study of T cells in Graves' hyperthyroidism and ophthalmopathy. Study-wide context: Before treatment of any kind, peripheral blood was taken at initial diagnosis.

Study results and limitations: In blood, most of the thyroid clonotypes expanded above 0.001 were also present. A 13 V-J signature model discriminated ophthalmopathy versus stable hyperthyroidism.

The chain employs TRBV9 and TRBJ2-7; 7 bases line up with TRBD1. The TCR comes from a middle-aged man with Graves' hyperthyroidism. Source material: blood. The CDR3 coding sequence is TGTGCCAGCAGCCCCGACAGGGAAGACGAGCAGTACTTC. Its translation: CASSPDREDEQYF.